The clone carrying this T cell receptor beta chain showed up just a few times. The antigen is unknown. Germline is not matched at one junction end, which may reflect a read error. This entry belongs to a study of T cell repertoires in cytomegalovirus infection. The wider study: Both a matching HLA type and CMV infection were indicated by public TCR beta signatures.

Broader study findings: HLA-C-restricted, CMV-specific TCR beta clonotypes were dominant ex vivo. Carriers of CMV plus the relevant HLA were identified by cumulative public TCR beta family frequency.

TCRdb reprocessed the reads via MiXCR and lists one record per CDR3 protein. The sample holds roughly 300,000 distinct CDR3 sequences, 8% to 9.5% seen once. The CDR3 has 14 amino acids. CDR1 is SGHTA, CDR2 FQGNSA, per germline. The TCR comes from a human donor in good health (CMV status not recorded). Some clones in this sample may be carry-over from other donors' samples. The chain couples TRBV7-2 to TRBJ2-3; TRBD1 matches 8 bases. Sequencing was done on a sample of PBMCs. The DNA for the CDR3 is TGTGCCAGCAGCCTAGGGACAGGCACAGATGCGCAGTATTTT. This codes for CASSLGTGTDAQYF.